This T cell receptor (beta chain) was recovered during a study of blood T cell repertoires in COVID-19. Turning to the study itself: In each case, the material was cDNA or gDNA derived from T cells, B-cell-depleted T cells, or PBMCs.

From germline, CDR1 is SGHNT and CDR2 YENEEA. The CDR3 length is 15 residues. V lost 5 bases to trimming and J lost 6 bases; unmatched junction nucleotides: 8. Sequencing used immunoSEQ multiplex PCR; TCRdb keeps in-frame clones, though not all of them. The sample carries tens of thousands of clones, over 70% recorded once. The gene calls are TRBV11-3 and TRBJ2-1; 9 nucleotides line up with TRBD2. Sequencing was carried out using peripheral blood. The TCR originated in a man in his sixties or seventies with COVID-19, enrolled during active disease. Written as DNA, the CDR3 is TGTGCCAGCAGCGCTAGCGGGGTTTTTGGCAATGAGCAGTTCTTC. It codes for CASSASGVFGNEQFF. The full variable domain, with the rest looked up from reference TRBV11-3 and TRBJ2-1, is EAGVVQSPRYKIIEKKQPVAFWCNPISGHNTLYWYLQNLGQGPELLIRYENEEAVDDSQLPKDRFSAERLKGVDSTLKIQPAELGDSAVYLCASSASGVFGNEQFFGPGTRLTVL.